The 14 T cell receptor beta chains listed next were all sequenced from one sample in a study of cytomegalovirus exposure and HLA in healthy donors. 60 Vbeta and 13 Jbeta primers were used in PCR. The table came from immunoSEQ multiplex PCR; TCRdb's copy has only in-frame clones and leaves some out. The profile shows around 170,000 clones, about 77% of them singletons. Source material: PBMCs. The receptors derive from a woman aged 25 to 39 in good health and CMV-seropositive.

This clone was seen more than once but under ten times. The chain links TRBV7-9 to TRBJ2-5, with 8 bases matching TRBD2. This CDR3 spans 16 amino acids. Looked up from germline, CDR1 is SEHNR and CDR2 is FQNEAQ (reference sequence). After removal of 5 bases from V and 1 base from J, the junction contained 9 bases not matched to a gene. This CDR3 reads CASSPTRTSPQETQYF. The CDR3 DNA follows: TGTGCCAGCAGCCCAACCCGGACTAGCCCCCAAGAGACCCAGTACTTC.

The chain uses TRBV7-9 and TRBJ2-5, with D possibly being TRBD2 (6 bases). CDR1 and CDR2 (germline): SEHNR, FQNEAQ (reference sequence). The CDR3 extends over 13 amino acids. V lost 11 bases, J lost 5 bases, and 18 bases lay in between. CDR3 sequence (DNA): TGTGCCTCCAGCGGGCTAGTAGGCGAGACCCAGTACTTC. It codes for CASSGLVGETQYF.

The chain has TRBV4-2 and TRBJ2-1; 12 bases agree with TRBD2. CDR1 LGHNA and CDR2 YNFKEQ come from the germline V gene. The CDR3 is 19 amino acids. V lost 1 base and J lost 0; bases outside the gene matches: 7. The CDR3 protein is CASSQGSSGGGSSYNEQFF. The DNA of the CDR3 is TGTGCCAGCAGCCAAGGTTCTAGCGGGGGGGGGAGCTCCTACAATGAGCAGTTCTTC.

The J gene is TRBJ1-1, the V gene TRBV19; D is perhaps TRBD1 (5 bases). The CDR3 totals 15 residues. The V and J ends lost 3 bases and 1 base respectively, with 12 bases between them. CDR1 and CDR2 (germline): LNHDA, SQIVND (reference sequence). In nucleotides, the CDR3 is TGTGCCAGTAGTATCGGGGGGTGGAGGAACACTGAAGCTTTCTTT. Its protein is CASSIGGWRNTEAFF.

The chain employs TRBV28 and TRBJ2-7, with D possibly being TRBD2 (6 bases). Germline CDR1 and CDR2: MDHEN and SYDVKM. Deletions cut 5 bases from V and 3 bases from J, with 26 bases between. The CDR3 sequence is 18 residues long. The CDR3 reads CASSPIGGTPFLRYEQYF. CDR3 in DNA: TGTGCCAGCAGTCCAATCGGCGGGACCCCCTTTTTGCGCTACGAGCAGTACTTC. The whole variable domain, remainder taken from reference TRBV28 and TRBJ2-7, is DVKVTQSSRYLVKRTGEKVFLECVQDMDHENMFWYRQDPGLGLRLIYFSYDVKMKEKGDIPEGYSVSREKKERFSLILESASTNQTSMYLCASSPIGGTPFLRYEQYFGPGTRLTVT.

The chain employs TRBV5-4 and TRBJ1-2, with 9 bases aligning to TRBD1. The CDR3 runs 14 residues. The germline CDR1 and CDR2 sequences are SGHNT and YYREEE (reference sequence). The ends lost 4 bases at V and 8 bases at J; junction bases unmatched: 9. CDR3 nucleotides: TGTGCCAGCAGCCCGGGACAGGGCACGCGGGGCTACACCTTC. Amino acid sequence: CASSPGQGTRGYTF.

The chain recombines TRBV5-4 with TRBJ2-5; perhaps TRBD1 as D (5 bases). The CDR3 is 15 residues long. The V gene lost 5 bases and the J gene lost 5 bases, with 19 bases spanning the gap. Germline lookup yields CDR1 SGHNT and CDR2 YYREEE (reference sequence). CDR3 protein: CASSIEAGHGETQYF. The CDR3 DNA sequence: TGTGCCAGCAGTATTGAGGCAGGGCACGGGGAGACCCAGTACTTC.

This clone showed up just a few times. CDR3 protein: CAISEYLAGGAYEQYF. CDR3 in DNA: TGTGCCATCAGTGAGTACCTAGCGGGGGGGGCCTACGAGCAGTACTTC. The gene calls are TRBV10-3 and TRBJ2-7, with 12 bases matching TRBD2. V lost 1 base, J lost 2 bases, and 3 bases stayed unmatched. Germline V lookup: CDR1 ENHRY, CDR2 SYGVKD. There are 16 residues in the CDR3.

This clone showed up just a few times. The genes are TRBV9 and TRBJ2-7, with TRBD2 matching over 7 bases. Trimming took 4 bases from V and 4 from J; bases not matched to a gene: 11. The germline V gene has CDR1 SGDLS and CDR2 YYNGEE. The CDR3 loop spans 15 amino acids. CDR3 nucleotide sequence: TGTGCCAGCAGCCCCGGACCGGGGGGAACATACGAGCAGTACTTC. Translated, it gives CASSPGPGGTYEQYF.

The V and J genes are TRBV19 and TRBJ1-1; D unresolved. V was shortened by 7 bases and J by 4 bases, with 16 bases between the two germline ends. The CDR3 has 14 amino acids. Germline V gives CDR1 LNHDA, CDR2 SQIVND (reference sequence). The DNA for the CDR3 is TGTGCCAGTACCCTGGGAGGGTTGGCCACTGAAGCTTTCTTT. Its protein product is CASTLGGLATEAFF.

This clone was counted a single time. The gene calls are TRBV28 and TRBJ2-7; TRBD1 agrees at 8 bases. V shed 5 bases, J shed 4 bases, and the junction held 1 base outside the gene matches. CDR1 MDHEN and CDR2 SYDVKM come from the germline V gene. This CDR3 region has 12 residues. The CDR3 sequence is CASSGQGYEQYF. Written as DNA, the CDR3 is TGTGCCAGCAGTGGACAGGGTTACGAGCAGTACTTC.

The CDR3 nucleotides are TGTGCCAGCAGTTACGTCGATTTGACAGGGGGAAACGAAGCTTTCTTT. This codes for CASSYVDLTGGNEAFF. The chain combines TRBV6-5 with TRBJ1-1, with 9 bases lining up with TRBD1. Germline V gives CDR1 MNHEY, CDR2 SVGAGI. V lost 2 bases to trimming and J lost 8 bases; unmatched junction nucleotides: 12. The CDR3 contains 16 residues.

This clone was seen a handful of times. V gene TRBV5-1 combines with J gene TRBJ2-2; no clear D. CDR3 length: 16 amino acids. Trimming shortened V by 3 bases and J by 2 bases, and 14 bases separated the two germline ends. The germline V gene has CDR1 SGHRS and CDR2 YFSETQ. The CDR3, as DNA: TGCGCCAGCAGCTCCACCTCTTCTAGAAACACCGGGGAGCTGTTTTTT. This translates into CASSSTSSRNTGELFF.

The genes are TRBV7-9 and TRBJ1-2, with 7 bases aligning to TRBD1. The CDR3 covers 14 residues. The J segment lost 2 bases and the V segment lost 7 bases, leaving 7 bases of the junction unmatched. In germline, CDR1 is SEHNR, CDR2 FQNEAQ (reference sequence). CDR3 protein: CASTLTGSNYGYTF. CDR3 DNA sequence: TGTGCCAGCACCCTGACAGGGAGCAACTATGGCTACACCTTC. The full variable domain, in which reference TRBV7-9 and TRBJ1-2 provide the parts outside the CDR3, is DTGVSQNPRHKITKRGQNVTFRCDPISEHNRLYWYRQTLGQGPEFLTYFQNEAQLEKSRLLSDRFSAERPKGSFSTLEIQRTEQGDSAMYLCASTLTGSNYGYTFGSGTRLTVV.